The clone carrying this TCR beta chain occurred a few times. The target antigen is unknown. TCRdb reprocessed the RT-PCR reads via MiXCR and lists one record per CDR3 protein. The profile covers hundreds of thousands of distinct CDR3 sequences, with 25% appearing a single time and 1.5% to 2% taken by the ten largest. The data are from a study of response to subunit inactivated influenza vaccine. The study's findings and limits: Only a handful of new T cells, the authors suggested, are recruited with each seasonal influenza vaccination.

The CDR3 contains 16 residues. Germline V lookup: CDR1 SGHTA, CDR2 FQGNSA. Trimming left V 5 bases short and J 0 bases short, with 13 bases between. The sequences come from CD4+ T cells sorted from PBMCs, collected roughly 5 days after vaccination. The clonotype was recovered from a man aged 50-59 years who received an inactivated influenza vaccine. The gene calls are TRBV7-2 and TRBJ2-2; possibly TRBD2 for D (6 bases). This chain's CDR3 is CASSPGVSANTGELFF. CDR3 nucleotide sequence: TGTGCCAGCAGCCCGGGGGTTAGCGCGAACACCGGGGAGCTGTTTTTT.